The 19 T cell receptor beta chains presented below share a single source sample, sequenced in a study of vaccination and CD4 T cells after COVID-19. TCRdb re-called the PCR reads with MiXCR, one entry per CDR3 protein. The table records around 37,000 distinct CDR3 sequences, 36% of them present only once. The time point was: late sampling 161 to 241 days after vaccination in a few convalescent patients. The sequenced sample was CD4+ T cells from blood, obtained about 7 months after SARS-CoV-2 vaccination. These receptors originate from a human donor who had recovered from COVID-19.

J is TRBJ2-3 and V is TRBV7-3; 8 nucleotides align to TRBD2. The V gene end was trimmed by 4 bases and the J gene end by 7 bases; junction bases not matched to a gene: 13. The germline V gene has CDR1 SGHTA and CDR2 FQGTGA. The CDR3 contains 16 residues. The CDR3 DNA reads TGTGCCAGCAGCTCTCTAGCGGGCGGGGAACGGTATACGCAGTATTTT. Translating gives CASSSLAGGERYTQYF.

This clonotype occurred a few times. The chain combines TRBV2 with TRBJ2-3, with 7 bases aligning to TRBD1. Per germline, CDR1 SNHLY and CDR2 FYNNEI. After removal of 4 bases from V and 0 bases from J, the junction contained 4 bases not matched to a gene. This CDR3 comprises 15 residues. CDR3 sequence reads: CASSGHRGSTDTQYF. The DNA of the CDR3 is TGTGCCAGCAGTGGCCACAGGGGTAGCACAGATACGCAGTATTTT.

With regard to this clonotype: Because the CDR3's place on the DNA is in doubt, the DNA is left out and the CDR3 is given as listed by TCRdb. V is TRBV24-1 and J is TRBJ2-2; the table's D call, TRBD1, has no DNA check behind it. Germline V CDR1 and CDR2: KGHDR, SFDVKD. The CDR3 spans 16 residues, counting both ends. The chain's CDR3 is CATSDWGQGTGGELLF.

In its sample, this clonotype was seen a few times. The chain couples TRBV6-1 to TRBJ2-7; TRBD1 agrees at 8 bases. The germline V gene has CDR1 MNHNS and CDR2 SASEGT. After removal of 8 bases from V and 3 bases from J, the junction contained 9 bases not matched to a gene. The CDR3 consists of 14 residues. The CDR3 sequence: CASGPDRGIYEQYF. In nucleotides, the CDR3 is TGTGCCAGCGGCCCCGACAGGGGCATCTACGAGCAGTACTTC.

The chain has TRBV7-9 and TRBJ2-1; possibly TRBD1 or TRBD2 for D (5 bases each). Per the germline V gene, CDR1 is SEHNR and CDR2 is FQNEAQ (reference sequence). Trimming took 3 bases from V and 3 from J, leaving 12 bases between them. This CDR3 is built from 15 residues. The CDR3 DNA sequence: TGTGCCAGCAGCTTGGAGCGGACACGCTACAATGAGCAGTTCTTC. As protein: CASSLERTRYNEQFF.

The chain couples TRBV5-1 to TRBJ2-7, with 11 bases matching TRBD1. The germline V gene encodes CDR1 SGHRS and CDR2 YFSETQ. The CDR3 length is 14 residues. J was trimmed by 4 bases and V by 3 bases; bases with no gene match: 3. CDR3 protein: CASSYGQGAYEQYF. CDR3 nucleotides: TGCGCCAGCAGCTATGGACAGGGGGCATACGAGCAGTACTTC.

This clonotype was seen a few times. The chain combines TRBV27 with TRBJ2-1; 8 positions match TRBD1. This CDR3 has 13 residues. J gave up 6 bases and V 5 bases, and 3 bases lay outside the gene matches. From germline, CDR1 is MNHEY and CDR2 SMNVEV (reference sequence). In DNA, the CDR3 is TGTGCCAGCAGTAGGACAGGGAGCAATGAGCAGTTCTTC. Its protein is CASSRTGSNEQFF.

This clonotype showed up just a few times. The chain carries TRBV27 and TRBJ2-5; D is ambiguous. Germline CDR1 and CDR2: MNHEY and SMNVEV (reference sequence). Trimming took off 5 bases at V and 2 bases at J, with 12 bases between the two ends. The CDR3 runs to 14 residues. The CDR3 spells CASSPPNTQETQYF. Here the CDR3 DNA reads TGTGCCAGCAGTCCCCCTAATACACAAGAGACCCAGTACTTC.

The chain has TRBV10-1 and TRBJ1-6; 7 nucleotides line up with TRBD1. The germline CDR1 and CDR2 sequences are WNHNN and SYGVQD (reference sequence). This CDR3 has 18 residues. The V and J ends lost 11 bases and 6 bases, in that order; junction bases with no gene match: 22. For the CDR3, the DNA is TGCGCCCAGAGCCTCCACCAAGACAGGGAGGATGGTAATTCACCCCTCCACTTT. This codes for CAQSLHQDREDGNSPLHF.

This clonotype was seen a few times. This chain connects TRBV7-2 to TRBJ2-7; tentatively, D is TRBD1 (6 bases). The CDR3 spans 15 residues. Germline lookup yields CDR1 SGHTA and CDR2 FQGNSA. V shed 1 base and J shed 1 base, with 11 bases lying between them. The CDR3 region is CASSLEHGQSYEQYF. CDR3 coding DNA: TGTGCCAGCAGCTTAGAACACGGACAGTCCTACGAGCAGTACTTC.

The chain employs TRBV20-1 and TRBJ2-3; 11 bases fit TRBD2. The germline CDR1 and CDR2 sequences are DFQATT and SNEGSKA (reference sequence). The V segment lost 6 bases and the J segment 3 bases; nucleotides outside the gene matches: 8. The CDR3 is 15 residues long. The CDR3 DNA reads as TGCAGTGCCTTCCGCCCTAGCGGGAGGACAGATACGCAGTATTTT. Its protein product is CSAFRPSGRTDTQYF.

V usage is TRBV6-4 and J usage is TRBJ2-1; 9 bases match TRBD2. CDR3 size: 15 residues. V shed 2 bases, J shed 7 bases, and the junction held 6 bases outside the gene matches. Looked up from germline, CDR1 is MRHNA and CDR2 is SNTAGT. The CDR3 bases are TGTGCCAGCAGTGACCGGGCCAGCGGGGGGAATGAGCAGTTCTTC. It codes for CASSDRASGGNEQFF.

This clonotype was recorded a few times. The J gene is TRBJ2-7, the V gene TRBV10-1, with 7 bases aligning to TRBD2. The CDR3 is 15 residues long. The germline V gene encodes CDR1 WNHNN and CDR2 SYGVQD (reference sequence). J lost 4 bases, V lost 6 bases, and 12 bases had no gene match. The CDR3 region has the DNA TGCGCCAGCAGCAAGTGGGACTACTTCGGGTACGAGCAGTACTTC. Its translation: CASSKWDYFGYEQYF.

The V call is TRBV7-2, the J call TRBJ1-1; D not certain. Germline CDR1 and CDR2: SGHTA and FQGNSA. The CDR3 runs to 12 residues. With 5 bases removed from V and 3 bases from J, the gap between germline ends came to 7 bases. CDR3: CASSRGYTEAFF. The CDR3 coding sequence is TGTGCCAGCAGCCGGGGTTACACTGAAGCTTTCTTT.

The V gene is TRBV28, the J gene TRBJ1-1; D is unclear. With 3 bases removed from V and 1 base from J, the gap between germline ends came to 9 bases. Germline V gene data show CDR1 as MDHEN and CDR2 as SYDVKM. This CDR3 spans 14 amino acids. The CDR3 loop is CASSFQRANTEAFF. CDR3 nucleotide sequence: TGTGCCAGCAGTTTTCAAAGGGCGAACACTGAAGCTTTCTTT.

The genes are TRBV7-9 and TRBJ1-2; no clear D. The ends were cut back, 3 bases at V and 2 bases at J, with 4 bases in the middle. Germline V gene lookup returns CDR1 SEHNR and CDR2 FQNEAQ (reference sequence). CDR3 length: 12 amino acids. CDR3 DNA sequence: TGTGCCAGCAGCTTTCCGAACTATGGCTACACCTTC. Encoded protein: CASSFPNYGYTF.

The chain links TRBV28 to TRBJ2-7; TRBD2 is a possible D gene (6 bases). This CDR3 is 14 amino acids long. Between the trimmed V and J ends, which lost 5 bases and 0 bases, there was a span of 11 bases. Germline CDR1 is MDHEN and CDR2 is SYDVKM. CDR3 in DNA: TGTGCCAGCAGTCAAGGGGACTTCTCCTACGAGCAGTACTTC. It is translated as CASSQGDFSYEQYF.

The table lists this clonotype with a few counts. V and J are TRBV6-1 and TRBJ1-1; 7 nucleotides line up with TRBD1. Germline CDR1 and CDR2: MNHNS and SASEGT. This CDR3 has 14 residues. Trimming cost V 6 bases and J 11 bases; bases outside gene matches: 15. CDR3 DNA: TGTGCCAGCAGCTTAACGGGAAGGGGGCTTGGTGCTTTCTTT. Amino acid sequence: CASSLTGRGLGAFF.

By share of the sample, this clonotype is medium-sized. The chain has TRBV15 and TRBJ1-5; D might be TRBD1 (6 bases). V was trimmed by 6 bases and J by 7 bases, leaving 10 bases between them. CDR3 size: 12 residues. Germline V gives CDR1 LNHNV, CDR2 YYDKDF (reference sequence). CDR3 in DNA: TGTGCCACCAGTCCCAGGGGACAGCCCCAGCATTTT. Translated, it gives CATSPRGQPQHF.